This TCR beta chain originates from a study of cytomegalovirus exposure and HLA in healthy donors. Overall study findings and caveats: It was reportedly the case that the classifier diagnosed cytomegalovirus status with high specificity and sensitivity.

This CDR3 contains 15 residues. Trimming cost V 6 bases and J 9 bases, with 18 bases left between them. CDR1 and CDR2 (germline): MNHGY, SAAAGT. PCR used 60 Vbeta primers and 13 Jbeta primers. Sequencing used immunoSEQ multiplex PCR; TCRdb keeps in-frame clones, though not all of them. The table lists under 200,000 clones, roughly 73% of them singletons. Every donor was a healthy person donating bone marrow. This clone showed up just a few times. Its antigen is still unknown. Sequencing was performed on PBMCs. The sequence was obtained from a woman aged 25-40 years in good health and CMV-seronegative. The chain uses TRBV6-8 and TRBJ1-6, with a weak D call TRBD1 (6 bases). This CDR3 reads CASRRGSRGPSPLHF. The CDR3 bases are TGTGCCAGCAGAAGGGGGTCCCGCGGACCTTCACCCCTCCACTTT.